This T cell receptor (beta chain) comes out of a study of blood T cell repertoires in COVID-19. Study overall: From the United States, Italy and Spain came samples of acute and convalescent COVID-19. From T cells, B-cell-depleted T cells, or PBMCs came the material, which was cDNA or gDNA.

The table came from immunoSEQ multiplex PCR; TCRdb's copy has only in-frame clones and leaves some out. The sample records approximately 150,000 clones, 82% being singletons. V gave up 2 bases and J gave up 7 bases, with 10 bases separating them. The germline V gene has CDR1 SGHNT and CDR2 YYREEE (reference sequence). The CDR3 length is 14 residues. This TCR derives from a human donor with acute or convalescent COVID-19. The donor label of this sample is uncertain. The sequencing sample was made of peripheral blood. The chain combines TRBV5-4 with TRBJ1-6; possible D gene TRBD1, 5 bases. This CDR3 reads CASSLQARNSPLHF. The CDR3 DNA is TGTGCCAGCAGCTTACAGGCCCGGAATTCACCCCTCCACTTT.